This TCR beta chain was recorded in a study of cytomegalovirus exposure and HLA in healthy donors. Here immunoSEQ multiplex PCR was the method, and the copy in TCRdb shows in-frame clones only, minus some. The sample consists of around 170,000 clones, around 84% of them appearing once. V shed 5 bases and J shed 6 bases, with 14 bases lying between them. This CDR3 has 13 residues. Germline assignment: CDR1 SNHLY and CDR2 FYNNEI. The chain couples TRBV2 to TRBJ2-7; TRBD1 is a possible D gene (6 bases). The TCR originated in a man between 18 and 35 years old in good health and CMV-seropositive. Sequenced: PBMCs. This CDR3 is CASSRDTLSEQYF. Written as DNA, the CDR3 is TGTGCCAGCAGTAGGGACACCCTCTCCGAGCAGTACTTC.